Presented here are 20 T cell receptor beta chains from one specimen sequenced in a study of cytomegalovirus exposure and HLA in healthy donors. With 60 Vbeta and 13 Jbeta primers, the PCR was carried out. Produced via immunoSEQ multiplex PCR; TCRdb's table is partial and in-frame only. The sample holds more than 150,000 clones, about 72% seen once. The sequenced sample was PBMCs. The source of these receptors is a male donor in good health and CMV-seronegative.

V and J are TRBV7-2 and TRBJ2-1, with 14 nucleotides matching TRBD2. The junction had 8 bases not matched to a gene; V was cut back by 3 bases and J by 4 bases. CDR1 is SGHTA and CDR2 is FQGNSA in the germline V gene. CDR3 length equals 18 residues. This CDR3 is CASSFLPTSGGAYNEQFF. In nucleotides, the CDR3 is TGTGCCAGCAGCTTTCTCCCGACTAGCGGGGGGGCGTACAATGAGCAGTTCTTC.

As to this clone: The sample has other DNA sequences that encode this CDR3 too. Here the CDR3 DNA reads TGTGCCAGCAGCCAAGATGGGGGGGGTTACACCGGGGAGCTGTTTTTT. This codes for CASSQDGGGYTGELFF. The chain has TRBV4-2 and TRBJ2-2; TRBD2 agrees at 7 bases. The junction had 4 bases not matched to a gene; V was cut back by 0 bases and J by 3 bases. CDR1 LGHNA and CDR2 YNFKEQ come from the germline V gene. The CDR3 sequence is 16 residues long.

The gene calls are TRBV23-1 and TRBJ1-3; D call uncertain. TRBV23-1 is an ORF, and what it does is uncertain. Trimming left V 7 bases short and J 2 bases short, with 9 bases between. This CDR3 comprises 13 residues. The CDR3 sequence: CASTGWTGNTIYF. As DNA, the CDR3 is TGCGCCAGCACGGGGTGGACTGGAAACACCATATATTTT.

The chain couples TRBV5-5 to TRBJ1-1, with a tentative D call TRBD1 (6 bases). The CDR3 is 14 residues long. The germline CDR1 and CDR2 sequences are SGHKS and YYEKEE (reference sequence). The V end lost 1 base, the J end lost 5 bases, and 12 bases lay between the germline ends. The CDR3 DNA sequence: TGTGCCAGCAGCTTGTACGGACAGAATACTGAAGCTTTCTTT. Translating it yields CASSLYGQNTEAFF.

The chain carries TRBV28 and TRBJ1-4; D is perhaps TRBD1 (5 bases). This CDR3 has 15 residues. V dropped 6 bases and J dropped 8 bases, with 19 bases sitting between them. Per germline, CDR1 MDHEN and CDR2 SYDVKM. DNA for the CDR3: TGTGCCAGCAGCCATCGATTGGGGGGAAGGGAAAAACTGTTTTTT. Translating gives CASSHRLGGREKLFF.

The CDR3 region has the DNA TGTGCCAGCAGTTTAGAGGGGGCCAACGTCCTGACTTTC. It codes for CASSLEGANVLTF. The chain uses TRBV28 and TRBJ2-6; no clear D. The CDR3 is 13 residues long. In germline, CDR1 is MDHEN, CDR2 SYDVKM. V shed 2 bases and J shed 4 bases, with 3 bases lying between them.

CDR3 sequence: CASGTGRTGELFF. DNA of the CDR3: TGTGCCAGCGGGACAGGGCGCACCGGGGAGCTGTTTTTT. The V and J genes are TRBV5-6 and TRBJ2-2, with TRBD1 matching over 9 bases. Germline values: CDR1 SGHDT, CDR2 YYEEEE. The CDR3 consists of 13 residues. Trimming took 7 bases from V and 4 from J; bases not matched to a gene: 2.

CDR3 loop: CAWRGRDYEQYF. The CDR3 DNA reads as TGTGCCTGGCGCGGCAGGGACTACGAGCAGTACTTC. The chain combines TRBV30 with TRBJ2-7, with D possibly TRBD1 on 5 matching bases. The CDR3 has 12 residues. V gave up 5 bases and J gave up 3 bases, with 11 bases separating them. Germline V gene sequence: CDR1 GTSNPN, CDR2 SVGIG (reference sequence).

This clone was picked up a small number of times. The CDR3: CASSQDLEGTQYF. The CDR3, as DNA: TGTGCCAGCAGCCAAGATTTGGAGGGGACGCAGTATTTT. The gene calls are TRBV14 and TRBJ2-3; D is possibly TRBD2 (6 bases). V was clipped by 0 bases and J by 9 bases, with 10 bases between them. There are 13 residues in the CDR3. The germline gives CDR1 SGHDN, CDR2 FVKESK. The variable domain in full, completed from reference TRBV14 and TRBJ2-3, reads EAGVTQFPSHSVIEKGQTVTLRCDPISGHDNLYWYRRVMGKEIKFLLHFVKESKQDESGMPNNRFLAERTGGTYSTLKVQPAELEDSGVYFCASSQDLEGTQYFGPGTRLTVL.

This clone occurred once. This rearrangement joins TRBV29-1 to TRBJ2-2; TRBD1 matches 7 bases. This CDR3 is built from 14 residues. J lost 1 base, V lost 4 bases, and 3 bases had no gene match. Germline-derived CDR1 and CDR2 are SQVTM and ANQGSEA. DNA of the CDR3: TGCAGCGTTGTACGGGACAGGAACACCGGGGAGCTGTTTTTT. It codes for CSVVRDRNTGELFF.

J is TRBJ1-6 and V is TRBV5-4, with 8 positions matching TRBD1. Germline CDR1 reads SGHNT; CDR2 reads YYREEE (reference sequence). The J segment lost 5 bases and the V segment lost 5 bases, leaving 3 bases of the junction unmatched. The CDR3 has 14 residues. DNA of the CDR3: TGTGCCAGCAGATCGGACAGGGATAATTCACCCCTCCACTTT. This translates into CASRSDRDNSPLHF. Full variable domain (outside the CDR3, taken from reference TRBV5-4 and TRBJ1-6): ETGVTQSPTHLIKTRGQQVTLRCSSQSGHNTVSWYQQALGQGPQFIFQYYREEENGRGNFPPRFSGLQFPNYSSELNVNALELDDSALYLCASRSDRDNSPLHFGNGTRLTVT.

This chain uses TRBV27 with TRBJ2-3; D is perhaps TRBD2 (5 bases). From germline, CDR1 is MNHEY and CDR2 SMNVEV (reference sequence). This CDR3 has 14 residues. V was trimmed by 3 bases and J by 4 bases, leaving 11 bases between them. DNA of the CDR3: TGTGCCAGCAGTTTGACCGGGGTTGCAGATACGCAGTATTTT. This encodes CASSLTGVADTQYF.

V usage is TRBV7-2 and J usage is TRBJ2-3; 8 bases map to TRBD2. CDR1 is SGHTA, CDR2 FQGNSA, per germline. Trimming removed 1 base from V and 3 bases from J; junction bases left unmatched: 6. This CDR3 region has 16 residues. The CDR3 coding sequence is TGTGCCAGCAGCTTAGGGGGGGCGGGGGGAACAGATACGCAGTATTTT. Its translation is CASSLGGAGGTDTQYF.

This chain joins TRBV4-3 and TRBJ1-5; a weak D match, TRBD1 (5 bases). Germline CDR1 reads LGHNA; CDR2 reads YSLEER. Trimming took 0 bases from V and 6 from J, leaving 15 bases between them. The CDR3 extends over 16 amino acids. The CDR3: CASSQELSEGSQPQHF. CDR3 sequence (DNA): TGCGCCAGCAGCCAAGAGCTGTCGGAGGGGAGTCAGCCCCAGCATTTT.

Worth noting for this clone: A clone one base away is much larger, so this may be a read error. The rearrangement links TRBV7-9 to TRBJ1-1, with a possible D match to TRBD1 (6 bases). The CDR3 contains 13 residues. V dropped 5 bases and J dropped 1 base, with 8 bases sitting between them. Germline-derived CDR1 and CDR2 are SEHNR and FQNEAQ (reference sequence). In DNA form, the CDR3 reads TGTGCCAGCAGCGTGGACAGGAACACTGAAGCTTTCTTT. Translation gives CASSVDRNTEAFF.

J is TRBJ2-2 and V is TRBV12-5, with 11 bases fitting TRBD1. The CDR3 has 15 amino acids. After removal of 3 bases from V and 4 bases from J, the junction contained 1 base not matched to a gene. Germline assignment: CDR1 LGHNT and CDR2 FRNRAP. CDR3 residues: CASGLGTGGTGELFF. CDR3 DNA sequence: TGTGCTAGTGGTTTAGGGACAGGGGGCACCGGGGAGCTGTTTTTT.

The chain couples TRBV28 to TRBJ2-1, with D possibly matching TRBD2 (6 bases). The CDR3 contains 16 residues. V was pared by 10 bases and J by 0 bases, with 19 bases between. Germline lookup yields CDR1 MDHEN and CDR2 SYDVKM. This CDR3 reads CATRQTVGSSYNEQFF. CDR3 DNA sequence: TGTGCCACCCGGCAAACGGTCGGGAGCTCCTACAATGAGCAGTTCTTC.

The gene calls are TRBV5-1 and TRBJ2-3, with D maybe TRBD2 (6 bases). In germline, CDR1 is SGHRS, CDR2 YFSETQ. This CDR3 has 15 residues. Deletions cut 5 bases from V and 2 bases from J, with 15 bases between. CDR3 amino acids: CASSPTPDYTDTQYF. CDR3 sequence (DNA): TGCGCCAGCAGTCCCACACCGGACTACACAGATACGCAGTATTTT. Combining the CDR3 with reference TRBV5-1 and TRBJ2-3 gives the whole variable domain KAGVTQTPRYLIKTRGQQVTLSCSPISGHRSVSWYQQTPGQGLQFLFEYFSETQRNKGNFPGRFSGRQFSNSRSEMNVSTLELGDSALYLCASSPTPDYTDTQYFGPGTRLTVL.

J is TRBJ2-7 and V is TRBV12-5; 7 bases map to TRBD1. Germline V gene data show CDR1 as LGHNT and CDR2 as FRNRAP. This CDR3 is 16 amino acids long. V dropped 6 bases and J dropped 7; count of bases not matched to a gene: 18. The CDR3 loop reads CASGHRGFGYSGEQYF. The CDR3 nucleotides read TGTGCTAGTGGCCACAGGGGTTTCGGGTATTCGGGTGAGCAGTACTTC. Full variable domain (missing parts from reference TRBV12-5 and TRBJ2-7): DARVTQTPRHKVTEMGQEVTMRCQPILGHNTVFWYRQTMMQGLELLAYFRNRAPLDDSGMPKDRFSAEMPDATLATLKIQPSEPRDSAVYFCASGHRGFGYSGEQYFGPGTRLTVT.

This chain joins TRBV28 and TRBJ1-2; 10 bases map to TRBD1. CDR1 and CDR2 from the germline V gene are MDHEN and SYDVKM. The J segment lost 3 bases and the V segment lost 3 bases, leaving 4 bases of the junction unmatched. CDR3 length: 15 residues. The CDR3 protein is CASSFGTGAYYGYTF. The DNA of the CDR3 is TGTGCCAGCAGTTTTGGGACAGGGGCTTACTATGGCTACACCTTC.